Listed below are T cell receptor beta chains from one sample, sequenced in a study of technical replicates of blood from a handful of donors. Only in-frame clones appear in the TCRdb table, and some are missing; sequencing was by immunoSEQ multiplex PCR. The table records more than 80,000 clones, roughly 96% of them present only once. The sample taken for sequencing was T cells isolated from PBMCs. The receptors were sampled from a human donor in good health. Both conserved end residues are part of each CDR3. The order of the fields is clone size, CDR3 length, J gene, V gene, D gene, CDR3 DNA, CDR3 protein. A D gene is named only where the DNA matches it firmly. The size field is filled for only some rows; it gives once, few, many or a size class.

.	17	TRBJ2-3	TRBV4-3	TRBD2	TGCGCCAGCAGCCCGTTGACTAGCGGGAGGTTCGCAGATACGCAGTATTTT	CASSPLTSGRFADTQYF
.	12	TRBJ2-1	TRBV7-9	.	TGTGCCAGCAGTCCCAGGGAGGATGAGCAGTTCTTC	CASSPREDEQFF
.	11	TRBJ2-7	TRBV7-9	.	TGTGCCAGCAGCCTACGCTACGAGCAGTACTTC	CASSLRYEQYF
once	18	TRBJ2-5	TRBV27	.	TGTGCCAGCTCGGAAACGGATCCCTTACTTACGGGGGAAGAGACCCAGTACTTC	CASSETDPLLTGEETQYF
.	16	TRBJ1-5	TRBV7-6	TRBD1	TGTGCCAGCAGCTTGGGGACAGGGGGCGAGGGTCAGCCCCAGCATTTT	CASSLGTGGEGQPQHF
.	14	TRBJ1-2	TRBV19	.	TGTGCCAGTAGTATTGAAGGACTAGGCTATGGCTACACCTTC	CASSIEGLGYGYTF
.	15	TRBJ1-1	TRBV11-1	TRBD1	TGTGCCAGCATTGGCCAGGGGGACATGAACACTGAAGCTTTCTTT	CASIGQGDMNTEAFF
.	14	TRBJ2-3	TRBV25-1	.	TGTGCCAGCAGTGAATTCGGGGGCACAGATACGCAGTATTTT	CASSEFGGTDTQYF
.	14	TRBJ2-7	TRBV2	.	TGTGCCAGCAAAGGACTCCCGAGCTCCTACGAGCAGTACTTC	CASKGLPSSYEQYF
.	17	TRBJ2-1	TRBV7-3	TRBD2	TGTGCCAGCAGCCCCTTTCCCGGGACTAGCTTTAACGATGAGCAGTTCTTC	CASSPFPGTSFNDEQFF